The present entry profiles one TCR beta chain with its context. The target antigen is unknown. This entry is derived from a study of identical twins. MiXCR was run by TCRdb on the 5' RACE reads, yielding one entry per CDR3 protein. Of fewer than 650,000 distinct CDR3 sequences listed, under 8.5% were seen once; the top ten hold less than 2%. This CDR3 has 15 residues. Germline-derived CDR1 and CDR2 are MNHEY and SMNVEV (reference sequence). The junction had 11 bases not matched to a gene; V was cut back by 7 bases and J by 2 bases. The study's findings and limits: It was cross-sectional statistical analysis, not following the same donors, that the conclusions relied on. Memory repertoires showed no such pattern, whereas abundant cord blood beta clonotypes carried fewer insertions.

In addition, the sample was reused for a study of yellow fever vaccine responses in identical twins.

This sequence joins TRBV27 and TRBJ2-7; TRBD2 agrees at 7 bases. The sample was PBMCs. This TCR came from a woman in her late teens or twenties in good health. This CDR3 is CASNLGAGVAYEQYF. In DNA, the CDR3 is TGTGCCAGCAACTTAGGGGCGGGAGTGGCCTACGAGCAGTACTTC.